These 16 T cell receptor beta chains originate from one sample sequenced in a study of control samples from healthy donors and cancer patients. The table came from immunoSEQ multiplex PCR; TCRdb's copy has only in-frame clones and leaves some out. Of approximately 110,000 clones in the sample, about nine tenths were seen once. The specimen sequenced was blood. The receptors here all came from a woman aged 18-29 years in good health.

The chain combines TRBV6-2 or TRBV6-3 with TRBJ1-4; 8 positions match TRBD1. Germline V gene data show CDR1 as MNHEY and CDR2 as SVGEGT. CDR3 length: 14 residues. After removal of 4 bases from V and 7 bases from J, the junction contained 5 bases not matched to a gene. The DNA of the CDR3 is TGTGCCAGCAGTTCCCAGGGGGCTCGTGAAAAACTGTTTTTT. This encodes CASSSQGAREKLFF.

The V gene is TRBV28, the J gene TRBJ2-3; 8 bases are shared with TRBD2. V shed 6 bases and J 3 bases; nucleotides not matched to a gene: 11. Germline values: CDR1 MDHEN, CDR2 SYDVKM. CDR3 size: 16 residues. This CDR3 reads CASSLRREAGTDTQYF. The DNA of the CDR3 is TGTGCCAGCAGCCTTCGGCGGGAGGCAGGGACAGATACGCAGTATTTT.

This sequence joins TRBV5-1 and TRBJ2-1; 8 nucleotides align to TRBD2. This CDR3 comprises 17 residues. V trimming: 3 bases; J trimming: 1 base; junction bases outside the gene matches: 9. CDR1 and CDR2 from the germline V gene are SGHRS and YFSETQ. The CDR3 sequence is CASSYGLARGSYNEQFF. The CDR3 nucleotides read TGCGCCAGCAGCTACGGACTAGCCCGGGGGTCCTACAATGAGCAGTTCTTC.

The chain recombines TRBV30 with TRBJ1-1; the match to TRBD1 covers 7 bases. Germline lookup yields CDR1 GTSNPN and CDR2 SVGIG (reference sequence). Germline trimming cut 4 bases from V and 4 bases from J; bases unmatched to any gene: 3. CDR3 length: 12 amino acids. CDR3 bases: TGTGCCTGGAAGGGACAGACCACTGAAGCTTTCTTT. Its translation: CAWKGQTTEAFF.

The V call is TRBV5-1, the J call TRBJ2-3, with unresolved D. The CDR3 length is 14 residues. Trimming cost V 6 bases and J 0 bases, with 11 bases left between them. Looked up from germline, CDR1 is SGHRS and CDR2 is YFSETQ. The CDR3 sequence is CASTKLPSTDTQYF. CDR3 bases: TGCGCCAGCACGAAGCTCCCCAGCACAGATACGCAGTATTTT.

This rearrangement joins TRBV28 to TRBJ1-4, with a tentative D call TRBD1 (5 bases). Germline V gives CDR1 MDHEN, CDR2 SYDVKM. The CDR3 runs 15 residues. The V and J ends lost 5 bases and 7 bases respectively, with 17 bases between them. The CDR3 loop is CASSAPEGRGEKLFF. The CDR3 bases are TGTGCCAGCAGTGCGCCAGAGGGGCGCGGTGAAAAACTGTTTTTT.

CDR3 protein: CAFQGTGNEKLFF. The CDR3 nucleotides are TGTGCCTTCCAGGGGACAGGGAATGAAAAACTGTTTTTT. The chain is built from TRBV30 and TRBJ1-4; 9 nucleotides align to TRBD1. The CDR3 contains 13 residues. The germline gives CDR1 GTSNPN, CDR2 SVGIG (reference sequence). Trimming at V came to 7 bases and at J to 5 bases, leaving 5 bases not matched to a gene.

This clone was seen only a few times. The chain has TRBV9 and TRBJ1-5; D perhaps matches TRBD1 (5 bases). Trimming removed 6 bases at V and 4 bases at J, with 11 bases between. Germline CDR1 reads SGDLS; CDR2 reads YYNGEE. There are 13 residues in the CDR3. The CDR3 is CASTPRENQPQHF. The CDR3 bases are TGTGCCAGCACCCCCAGGGAAAATCAGCCCCAGCATTTT.

This chain links TRBV23-1 with TRBJ2-7, with D possibly matching TRBD2 (6 bases). TRBV23-1 is an ORF, with its function uncertain. The CDR3 is 15 residues long. Trimming removed 4 bases from V and 6 bases from J, with 19 bases in between. CDR3 nucleotides: TGCGCCAGCAGTCGTGTCTGCGGCTTCGGGAGCGAGCAGTACTTC. Translating it yields CASSRVCGFGSEQYF.

The chain is built from TRBV6-2 or TRBV6-3 and TRBJ2-3, with D possibly matching TRBD2 (7 bases). The CDR3 loop spans 15 amino acids. Trimming took 4 bases from V and 7 from J, leaving 18 bases between them. Germline CDR1 is MNHEY and CDR2 is SVGEGT. CDR3 bases: TGTGCCAGCAGTTTTGGGGGGGCCGGAGGGAATACGCAGTATTTT. Its protein is CASSFGGAGGNTQYF.

The genes are TRBV18 and TRBJ2-5; a weak D match, TRBD1 (5 bases). CDR3 size: 14 residues. V was trimmed by 5 bases and J by 2 bases, leaving 12 bases between them. Germline lookup yields CDR1 KGHSH and CDR2 LQKENI. The CDR3 region is CASSSGMGQETQYF. The CDR3 DNA follows: TGTGCCAGCTCATCAGGGATGGGGCAAGAGACCCAGTACTTC.

The chain employs TRBV4-2 and TRBJ1-4; maybe TRBD1 (5 bases). This CDR3 contains 16 residues. Trimming pared 1 base from V and 1 base from J, leaving 10 bases between. Per germline, CDR1 LGHNA and CDR2 YNFKEQ. In nucleotides, the CDR3 is TGTGCCAGCAGCCAAGTATTGGGGGGAACTAATGAAAAACTGTTTTTT. It specifies CASSQVLGGTNEKLFF.

This clone came up once. This chain joins TRBV29-1 and TRBJ1-1; D call uncertain. V was shortened by 5 bases and J by 4 bases, with 11 bases between the two germline ends. This CDR3 spans 12 amino acids. Germline V gene lookup returns CDR1 SQVTM and CDR2 ANQGSEA. CDR3 nucleotide sequence: TGCAGCGTTTTTCAGGCCGGCACTGAAGCTTTCTTT. This encodes CSVFQAGTEAFF.

The rearrangement joins TRBV6-4 to TRBJ1-6, with D perhaps matching TRBD1 (5 bases). Trimming removed 5 bases at V and 2 bases at J, with 7 bases between. This CDR3 region has 14 residues. The germline CDR1 and CDR2 sequences are MRHNA and SNTAGT. CDR3 sequence reads: CASSRTTYNSPLHF. CDR3 coding DNA: TGTGCCAGCAGTCGGACAACCTATAATTCACCCCTCCACTTT.

This clone was observed a single time. The V and J genes are TRBV7-2 and TRBJ1-1, with D hard to call. The CDR3 is 13 residues long. The V end lost 2 bases, the J end lost 8 bases, and 12 bases lay between the germline ends. Germline lookup yields CDR1 SGHTA and CDR2 FQGNSA. The CDR3 nucleotides read TGTGCCAGCAGCTTATCAACAACGGGGGAAGCTTTCTTT. Amino acid sequence: CASSLSTTGEAFF.

This chain joins TRBV2 and TRBJ2-3, with 10 bases fitting TRBD2. In germline, CDR1 is SNHLY, CDR2 FYNNEI. V shed 7 bases and J 1 base; nucleotides not matched to a gene: 14. The CDR3 length is 18 residues. The DNA of the CDR3 is TGTGCCAGCATCTCTGGACTAGCGGAGATGTCGGGCACAGATACGCAGTATTTT. Its protein product is CASISGLAEMSGTDTQYF.